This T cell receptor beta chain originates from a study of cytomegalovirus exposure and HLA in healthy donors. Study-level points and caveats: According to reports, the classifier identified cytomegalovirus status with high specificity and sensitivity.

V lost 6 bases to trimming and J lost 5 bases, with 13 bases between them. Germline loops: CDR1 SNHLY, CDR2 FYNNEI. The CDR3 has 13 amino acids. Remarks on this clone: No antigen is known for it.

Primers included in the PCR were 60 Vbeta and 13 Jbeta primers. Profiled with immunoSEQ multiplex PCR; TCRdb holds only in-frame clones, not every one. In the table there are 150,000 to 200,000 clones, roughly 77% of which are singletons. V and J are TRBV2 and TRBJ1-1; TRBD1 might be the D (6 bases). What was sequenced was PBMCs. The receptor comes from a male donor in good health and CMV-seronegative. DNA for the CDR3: TGTGCCAGCAGGGTCACACAGGGAACTGAAGCTTTCTTT. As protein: CASRVTQGTEAFF.